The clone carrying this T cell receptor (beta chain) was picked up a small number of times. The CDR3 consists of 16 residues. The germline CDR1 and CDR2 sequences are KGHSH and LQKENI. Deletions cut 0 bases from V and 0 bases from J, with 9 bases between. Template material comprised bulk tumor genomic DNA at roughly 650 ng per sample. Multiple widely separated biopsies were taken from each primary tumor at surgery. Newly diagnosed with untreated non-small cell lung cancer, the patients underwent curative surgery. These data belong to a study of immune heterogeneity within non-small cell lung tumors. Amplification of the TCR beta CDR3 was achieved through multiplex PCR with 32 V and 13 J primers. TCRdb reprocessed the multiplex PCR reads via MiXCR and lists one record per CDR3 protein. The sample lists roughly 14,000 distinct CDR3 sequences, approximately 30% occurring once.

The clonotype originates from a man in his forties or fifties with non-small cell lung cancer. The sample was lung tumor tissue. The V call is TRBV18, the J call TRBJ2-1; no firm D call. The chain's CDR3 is CASSPPGSISYNEQFF. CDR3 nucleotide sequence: TGTGCCAGCTCACCACCGGGTAGTATCTCCTACAATGAGCAGTTCTTC. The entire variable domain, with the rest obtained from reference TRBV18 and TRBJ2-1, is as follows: NAGVMQNPRHLVRRRGQEARLRCSPMKGHSHVYWYRQLPEEGLKFMVYLQKENIIDESGMPKERFSAEFPKEGPSILRIQQVVRGDSAAYFCASSPPGSISYNEQFFGPGTRLTVL.